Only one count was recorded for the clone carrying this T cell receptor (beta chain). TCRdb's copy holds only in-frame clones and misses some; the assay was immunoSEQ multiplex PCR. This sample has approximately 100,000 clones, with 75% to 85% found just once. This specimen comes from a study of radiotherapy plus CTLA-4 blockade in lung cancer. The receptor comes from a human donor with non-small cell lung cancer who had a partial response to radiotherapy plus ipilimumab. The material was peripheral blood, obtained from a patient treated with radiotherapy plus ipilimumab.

The chain's CDR3 is CASSFGGTGTYEQYF. In DNA form, the CDR3 reads TGTGCCAGCAGTTTCGGAGGGACAGGGACCTACGAGCAGTACTTC. The J gene is TRBJ2-5, the V gene TRBV27; 9 bases are a match to TRBD1. Matching the DNA end better, TRBJ2-7 makes the J call doubtful. Per germline, CDR1 MNHEY and CDR2 SMNVEV (reference sequence). This CDR3 comprises 15 residues.